These T cell receptor beta chains were read from a single sample in a study of blood T cell repertoires in COVID-19. The repertoire was sequenced with immunoSEQ multiplex PCR; TCRdb's copy has only in-frame clones and lacks some. Of 170,000 or so clones in the sample, just under 90% were seen once. The specimen was peripheral blood. The receptors shown here come from a woman aged 70-85 years with COVID-19, enrolled during active disease. Both conserved end residues are part of each CDR3. The order of the fields is J gene, clone size, V gene, D gene, CDR3 protein, CDR3 DNA. D genes are given only for firm matches. Rows may omit the clone size; those that give it use once, few, many or a size class.

TRBJ2-3	NA	TRBV11-3	NA	CASSENRDTDTQYF	TGTGCCAGCAGCGAAAACCGGGACACAGATACGCAGTATTTT
TRBJ2-6	NA	TRBV4-1	NA	CASSRDSSSGANVLTF	TGCGCCAGCAGCCGGGACTCTAGCTCTGGGGCCAACGTCCTGACTTTC
TRBJ1-4	NA	TRBV28	TRBD1	CASSLSQDRDKLFF	TGTGCCAGCAGTCTCTCCCAGGACAGGGATAAACTGTTTTTT
TRBJ1-4	NA	TRBV27	TRBD1	CASSETGGSYEKLFF	TGTGCCAGCAGTGAGACAGGGGGCAGTTATGAAAAACTGTTTTTT
TRBJ1-2	NA	TRBV18	NA	CASSPTGANYGYTF	TGTGCCAGCTCACCGACAGGAGCTAACTATGGCTACACCTTC
TRBJ1-6	NA	TRBV28	TRBD1	CASRFNTGDYNSPLHF	TGTGCCAGCAGGTTCAATACAGGGGACTATAATTCACCCCTCCACTTT
TRBJ2-1	NA	TRBV10-1	TRBD2	CASSAFPPTGTSGRYNEQFF	TGCGCCAGCAGTGCTTTCCCACCTACCGGGACTAGCGGGAGGTACAATGAGCAGTTCTTC
TRBJ2-7	NA	TRBV5-1	NA	CASSLDRYEQYF	TGCGCCAGCAGCTTGGATAGATACGAGCAGTACTTC
TRBJ2-7	NA	TRBV9	NA	CASSATGSSSYEQYF	TGTGCCAGCAGCGCAACAGGGTCAAGCTCCTACGAGCAGTACTTC
TRBJ2-3	NA	TRBV7-2	NA	CASSGQHTDTQYF	TGTGCCAGCAGTGGACAGCACACAGATACGCAGTATTTT
TRBJ2-7	NA	TRBV28	TRBD2	CASTPGRGEQYF	TGTGCCAGCACACCCGGGAGGGGCGAGCAGTACTTC
TRBJ2-7	many	TRBV19	TRBD1	CVSRGTGGEQYF	TGTGTCAGCAGGGGCACAGGGGGCGAGCAGTACTTC
TRBJ1-2	once	TRBV6-5	NA	CASSSGHGYTF	TGTGCCAGCAGTTCGGGTCATGGCTACACCTTC
TRBJ1-5	once	TRBV12-3/TRBV12-4	NA	CASTGTLNQPQHF	TGTGCCAGCACCGGGACTCTCAATCAGCCCCAGCATTTT
TRBJ2-7	NA	TRBV7-2	NA	CASSSMPDTFYEQYF	TGTGCCAGCAGCTCGATGCCGGACACCTTCTACGAGCAGTACTTC
TRBJ1-1	NA	TRBV21-1	NA	CASSKQRYTEAFF	TGTGCCAGCAGCAAACAGAGGTACACTGAAGCTTTCTTT
TRBJ1-2	NA	TRBV30	TRBD1	CAWSRDRDYGYTF	TGTGCCTGGAGTCGAGACAGGGACTATGGCTACACCTTC
TRBJ1-1	NA	TRBV19	TRBD1	CASSTYDRGGTEAFF	TGTGCCAGTAGTACCTATGACAGGGGGGGTACTGAAGCTTTCTTT
TRBJ1-2	NA	TRBV9	NA	CASSVGGTSGGYTF	TGTGCCAGCAGCGTAGGAGGGACATCGGGGGGCTACACCTTC
TRBJ1-5	NA	TRBV27	NA	CASKIQGPSNQPQHF	TGTGCCAGCAAAATCCAGGGTCCTAGCAATCAGCCCCAGCATTTT
TRBJ1-2	NA	TRBV5-6	NA	CASSVEQGGKHGYTF	TGTGCCAGCAGCGTCGAACAGGGAGGGAAGCATGGCTACACCTTC
TRBJ1-5	NA	TRBV6-2/TRBV6-3	NA	CASSYYQGSQPQHF	TGTGCCAGCAGTTACTATCAGGGATCTCAGCCCCAGCATTTT
TRBJ2-7	NA	TRBV30	NA	CAWREMVGKGAYEQYF	TGTGCCTGGAGGGAAATGGTGGGCAAGGGGGCCTACGAGCAGTACTTC
TRBJ2-7	NA	TRBV11-3	TRBD2	CASSFMASGRAEGQYF	TGTGCCAGCAGCTTTATGGCTAGCGGGAGGGCCGAAGGGCAGTACTTC
TRBJ2-3	NA	TRBV6-2/TRBV6-3	TRBD2	CASSYRTSLGEADTQYF	TGTGCCAGCAGTTACCGGACTAGCCTCGGAGAAGCAGATACGCAGTATTTT
TRBJ2-7	NA	TRBV2	NA	CASSGHLDGGWDEQYF	TGTGCCAGCAGTGGACATCTGGACGGGGGATGGGACGAGCAGTACTTC
TRBJ1-5	NA	TRBV6-6	TRBD1	CASSQLPLRTGGEQGYQPQHF	TGTGCCAGCAGCCAATTGCCTCTGAGGACAGGGGGCGAGCAGGGCTATCAGCCCCAGCATTTT
TRBJ1-2	NA	TRBV28	NA	CASSLFGSRGYTF	TGTGCCAGCAGTTTATTCGGGTCCCGGGGCTACACCTTC
TRBJ1-5	NA	TRBV20-1	NA	CSASWTPDQPQHF	TGCAGTGCTAGTTGGACACCCGATCAGCCCCAGCATTTT
TRBJ2-3	once	TRBV5-1	TRBD2	CASSPKAGDFTDTQYF	TGCGCCAGCAGCCCTAAAGCGGGAGACTTCACAGATACGCAGTATTTT